Listed below are T cell receptor beta chains from one sample, sequenced in a study of Graves' ophthalmopathy and Graves' hyperthyroidism. TCRdb re-called the multiplex PCR reads through MiXCR, storing one row per CDR3 protein. The sample records about half a million distinct CDR3 sequences, approximately 15% being singletons. Sequencing input: blood. The receptors derive from a woman aged 25 to 39 with Graves' ophthalmopathy. Both conserved end residues are part of each CDR3. Each record gives: J gene, V gene, D gene, clone size, CDR3 protein, CDR3 DNA. The D gene is left open where the match is weak. Clone size is shown for a subset of rows, as once, few, many or a class of expanded clone.

J gene: TRBJ1-1
V gene: TRBV12-3/TRBV12-4
D gene: .
clone size: many
CDR3 protein: CASSRSGVRTEAFF
CDR3 DNA: TGTGCCAGCAGCAGGAGTGGGGTTCGGACTGAAGCTTTCTTT

J gene: TRBJ1-2
V gene: TRBV11-2
D gene: .
clone size: many
CDR3 protein: CASSSASRTDGYTF
CDR3 DNA: TGTGCCAGCAGCTCAGCCTCCAGGACGGATGGCTACACCTTC

J gene: TRBJ1-6
V gene: TRBV28
D gene: .
clone size: many
CDR3 protein: CATSRGLSYNSPLHF
CDR3 DNA: TGTGCCACTTCCCGGGGGTTGTCCTATAATTCACCCCTCCACTTT

J gene: TRBJ2-5
V gene: TRBV24-1
D gene: .
clone size: .
CDR3 protein: CATSWDHGETQYF
CDR3 DNA: TGTGCCACCAGCTGGGACCACGGGGAGACCCAGTACTTC

J gene: TRBJ1-1
V gene: TRBV12-3/TRBV12-4
D gene: .
clone size: .
CDR3 protein: CASSGGRGRSEACF
CDR3 DNA: TGTGCCAGCAGTGGAGGCAGGGGACGGTCTGAAGCTTGCTTT

J gene: TRBJ1-5
V gene: TRBV6-5
D gene: .
clone size: many
CDR3 protein: CASIMVGTYSNQPQHF
CDR3 DNA: TGTGCCAGCATTATGGTTGGGACTTATAGCAATCAGCCCCAGCATTTT

J gene: TRBJ2-7
V gene: TRBV7-2
D gene: .
clone size: many
CDR3 protein: CASSLDWASYEQYF
CDR3 DNA: TGTGCCAGCAGCTTAGATTGGGCCTCCTACGAGCAGTACTTC

J gene: TRBJ1-5
V gene: TRBV4-1
D gene: .
clone size: .
CDR3 protein: CASSQEADQPQHF
CDR3 DNA: TGCGCCAGCAGCCAAGAGGCGGATCAGCCCCAGCATTTT

J gene: TRBJ2-7
V gene: TRBV3-1
D gene: .
clone size: many
CDR3 protein: CASSQDLTGFSYEQYF
CDR3 DNA: TGTGCCAGCAGCCAAGACCTAACGGGGTTCTCCTACGAGCAGTACTTC

J gene: TRBJ2-7
V gene: TRBV6-1
D gene: TRBD2
clone size: .
CDR3 protein: CASSETRREANEQYF
CDR3 DNA: TGTGCCAGCAGTGAAACTAGGCGGGAGGCTAACGAGCAGTACTTC

J gene: TRBJ2-2
V gene: TRBV30
D gene: TRBD1
clone size: .
CDR3 protein: CAWTRQGDTGELFF
CDR3 DNA: TGTGCCTGGACCCGCCAGGGGGACACCGGGGAGCTGTTTTTT

J gene: TRBJ2-7
V gene: TRBV10-3
D gene: .
clone size: many
CDR3 protein: CAIKESWDSYEQYF
CDR3 DNA: TGTGCCATCAAGGAGAGCTGGGACTCCTACGAGCAGTACTTC

J gene: TRBJ1-6
V gene: TRBV5-1
D gene: .
clone size: many
CDR3 protein: CASARREGGNSPLHF
CDR3 DNA: TGCGCCAGCGCTAGAAGAGAGGGTGGGAATTCACCCCTCCACTTT

J gene: TRBJ1-2
V gene: TRBV5-1
D gene: .
clone size: many
CDR3 protein: CASSAGGVLYGYTF
CDR3 DNA: TGCGCCAGCAGCGCCGGAGGAGTGCTTTATGGCTACACCTTC

J gene: TRBJ2-4
V gene: TRBV28
D gene: TRBD1
clone size: many
CDR3 protein: CASSSPDRVGDIQYF
CDR3 DNA: TGTGCCAGCAGTTCTCCGGACAGGGTTGGAGACATTCAGTACTTC

J gene: TRBJ1-2
V gene: TRBV5-4
D gene: TRBD1
clone size: many
CDR3 protein: CASSAAGQGENYGYTF
CDR3 DNA: TGTGCCAGCAGCGCGGCGGGACAGGGGGAGAACTATGGCTACACCTTC

J gene: TRBJ1-5
V gene: TRBV10-3
D gene: .
clone size: many
CDR3 protein: CAISSAVRVRNQPQHF
CDR3 DNA: TGTGCCATCTCCAGTGCGGTCAGGGTACGCAATCAGCCCCAGCATTTT

J gene: TRBJ2-7
V gene: TRBV20-1
D gene: TRBD1
clone size: many
CDR3 protein: CSANPDRGFGYEQYF
CDR3 DNA: TGCAGTGCTAACCCGGACAGGGGGTTCGGCTACGAGCAGTACTTC

J gene: TRBJ2-7
V gene: TRBV13
D gene: .
clone size: many
CDR3 protein: CASSLLSGSQYEQYF
CDR3 DNA: TGTGCCAGCAGCCTTCTTTCGGGCTCCCAATACGAGCAGTACTTC

J gene: TRBJ2-7
V gene: TRBV6-2/TRBV6-3
D gene: .
clone size: many
CDR3 protein: CASSYLGVSYEQYF
CDR3 DNA: TGTGCCAGCAGCTACCTCGGGGTTTCCTACGAGCAGTACTTC

J gene: TRBJ1-5
V gene: TRBV7-2
D gene: .
clone size: many
CDR3 protein: CASSPGSYSNQPQHF
CDR3 DNA: TGTGCCAGCAGCCCCGGGAGCTATAGCAATCAGCCCCAGCATTTT

J gene: TRBJ2-2
V gene: TRBV27
D gene: .
clone size: many
CDR3 protein: CASSPTRTAPGELFF
CDR3 DNA: TGTGCCAGCAGCCCGACCCGGACGGCTCCCGGGGAGCTGTTTTTT

J gene: TRBJ1-3
V gene: TRBV30
D gene: .
clone size: .
CDR3 protein: CAWSVLQGGNTIYF
CDR3 DNA: TGTGCCTGGAGTGTATTGCAGGGTGGAAACACCATATATTTT

J gene: TRBJ2-5
V gene: TRBV11-2
D gene: .
clone size: few
CDR3 protein: CASSLLGQKAQETQYF
CDR3 DNA: TGTGCCAGCAGCTTACTTGGACAGAAGGCCCAAGAGACCCAGTACTTC

J gene: TRBJ1-2
V gene: TRBV24-1
D gene: .
clone size: many
CDR3 protein: CATSDLHAPSYTF
CDR3 DNA: TGTGCCACCAGTGACCTACACGCCCCCAGCTACACCTTC

J gene: TRBJ2-7
V gene: TRBV4-1
D gene: .
clone size: many
CDR3 protein: CASSQVEGVYEQYF
CDR3 DNA: TGCGCCAGCAGCCAAGTGGAGGGAGTCTACGAGCAGTACTTC

J gene: TRBJ2-6
V gene: TRBV5-5
D gene: .
clone size: few
CDR3 protein: CASSQDGGHVLTF
CDR3 DNA: TGTGCCAGCAGCCAGGACGGGGGACACGTCCTGACTTTC

J gene: TRBJ2-2
V gene: TRBV12-3/TRBV12-4
D gene: TRBD1
clone size: many
CDR3 protein: CASSSGQGAHGGELFF
CDR3 DNA: TGTGCCAGCAGTTCTGGACAGGGGGCGCATGGCGGGGAGCTGTTTTTT

J gene: TRBJ2-5
V gene: TRBV6-5
D gene: TRBD2
clone size: many
CDR3 protein: CASSYLALAGKETQYF
CDR3 DNA: TGTGCCAGCAGTTATCTCGCTCTAGCGGGTAAAGAGACCCAGTACTTC

J gene: TRBJ1-2
V gene: TRBV4-1
D gene: .
clone size: few
CDR3 protein: CASSQNINSGDYGYTF
CDR3 DNA: TGCGCCAGCAGCCAAAACATTAACTCAGGGGACTATGGCTACACCTTC

J gene: TRBJ1-1
V gene: TRBV7-2
D gene: .
clone size: many
CDR3 protein: CASSFMTGNTEAFF
CDR3 DNA: TGTGCCAGCAGCTTCATGACAGGGAACACTGAAGCTTTCTTT

J gene: TRBJ2-7
V gene: TRBV28
D gene: .
clone size: .
CDR3 protein: CASSGWSEYEQYF
CDR3 DNA: TGTGCCAGCAGTGGGTGGTCAGAATACGAGCAGTACTTC

J gene: TRBJ1-2
V gene: TRBV28
D gene: .
clone size: many
CDR3 protein: CASSSAGAGSYGYTF
CDR3 DNA: TGTGCCAGCAGTTCCGCGGGGGCGGGGAGCTATGGCTACACCTTC

J gene: TRBJ1-5
V gene: TRBV6-2/TRBV6-3
D gene: .
clone size: many
CDR3 protein: CASSYKPRRTLNQPQHF
CDR3 DNA: TGTGCCAGCAGTTACAAACCCAGGAGGACCTTGAATCAGCCCCAGCATTTT

J gene: TRBJ1-6
V gene: TRBV28
D gene: .
clone size: once
CDR3 protein: CASSLPTVPGGSPLHF
CDR3 DNA: TGTGCCAGCAGCCTCCCGACAGTCCCGGGGGGCTCACCCCTCCACTTT

J gene: TRBJ1-2
V gene: TRBV7-2
D gene: TRBD1
clone size: many
CDR3 protein: CASSQTGGRYGYTF
CDR3 DNA: TGTGCCAGCAGCCAGACAGGGGGTCGGTATGGCTACACCTTC

J gene: TRBJ1-1
V gene: TRBV5-1
D gene: .
clone size: many
CDR3 protein: CASSTSRASGHTEAFF
CDR3 DNA: TGCGCCAGCAGCACCTCCCGGGCGTCCGGGCACACTGAAGCTTTCTTT

J gene: TRBJ1-1
V gene: TRBV12-3/TRBV12-4
D gene: .
clone size: .
CDR3 protein: CASSFRVEAFF
CDR3 DNA: TGTGCCAGCAGCTTCAGAGTTGAAGCTTTCTTT

J gene: TRBJ1-5
V gene: TRBV12-3/TRBV12-4
D gene: .
clone size: many
CDR3 protein: CASSLSTSYQPQHF
CDR3 DNA: TGTGCCAGCAGTTTGAGTACGAGCTATCAGCCCCAGCATTTT

J gene: TRBJ2-7
V gene: TRBV15
D gene: TRBD2
clone size: few
CDR3 protein: CATSGPSTGGLYEQYF
CDR3 DNA: TGTGCCACCAGCGGCCCCTCAACGGGAGGGTTGTACGAGCAGTACTTC

J gene: TRBJ2-7
V gene: TRBV11-2
D gene: .
clone size: few
CDR3 protein: CASSVGTGRTYEQYF
CDR3 DNA: TGTGCCAGCAGCGTAGGTACAGGGAGAACCTACGAGCAGTACTTC

J gene: TRBJ2-7
V gene: TRBV27
D gene: TRBD1
clone size: many
CDR3 protein: CASTSGTGDEQYF
CDR3 DNA: TGTGCCAGCACTTCCGGGACAGGGGACGAGCAGTACTTC

J gene: TRBJ1-3
V gene: TRBV3-1
D gene: .
clone size: .
CDR3 protein: CASSQATQGNTIYF
CDR3 DNA: TGTGCCAGCAGCCAAGCGACCCAAGGAAACACCATATATTTT

J gene: TRBJ1-6
V gene: TRBV9
D gene: .
clone size: many
CDR3 protein: CASSVGAVNSPLHF
CDR3 DNA: TGTGCCAGCAGCGTAGGGGCTGTAAATTCACCCCTCCACTTT

J gene: TRBJ2-7
V gene: TRBV29-1
D gene: .
clone size: .
CDR3 protein: CSVLSRAYSYEQYF
CDR3 DNA: TGCAGCGTCCTCTCCCGGGCCTACTCCTACGAGCAGTACTTC

J gene: TRBJ1-1
V gene: TRBV6-4
D gene: TRBD1
clone size: many
CDR3 protein: CASSPTWTGAKGTEAFF
CDR3 DNA: TGTGCCAGCAGTCCGACTTGGACAGGGGCGAAGGGGACTGAAGCTTTCTTT

J gene: TRBJ2-7
V gene: TRBV11-3
D gene: TRBD2
clone size: .
CDR3 protein: CASSGEREASYEQYF
CDR3 DNA: TGTGCCAGCAGCGGGGAGCGGGAGGCCTCCTACGAGCAGTACTTC

J gene: TRBJ2-7
V gene: TRBV28
D gene: .
clone size: many
CDR3 protein: CASSSPGSSYEQYF
CDR3 DNA: TGTGCCAGCAGTTCCCCAGGGAGCTCCTACGAGCAGTACTTC

J gene: TRBJ1-1
V gene: TRBV11-2
D gene: .
clone size: many
CDR3 protein: CASSFEPQGSATEAFF
CDR3 DNA: TGTGCCAGCAGCTTCGAGCCTCAGGGGTCAGCCACTGAAGCTTTCTTT

J gene: TRBJ2-2
V gene: TRBV6-5
D gene: TRBD1
clone size: many
CDR3 protein: CASSYGQVRTGELFF
CDR3 DNA: TGTGCCAGCAGCTACGGACAGGTCAGGACCGGGGAGCTGTTTTTT

J gene: TRBJ2-7
V gene: TRBV25-1
D gene: .
clone size: .
CDR3 protein: CASSPSPAETYEQYF
CDR3 DNA: TGTGCCAGCAGCCCCTCGCCGGCGGAAACCTACGAGCAGTACTTC

J gene: TRBJ1-1
V gene: TRBV20-1
D gene: TRBD1
clone size: many
CDR3 protein: CSAELGQFTEAFF
CDR3 DNA: TGCAGTGCCGAACTGGGACAGTTCACTGAAGCTTTCTTT

J gene: TRBJ1-6
V gene: TRBV20-1
D gene: .
clone size: .
CDR3 protein: CSAPSPLANFYNSPLHF
CDR3 DNA: TGCAGTGCTCCCTCCCCTTTGGCAAACTTTTATAATTCACCCCTCCACTTT

J gene: TRBJ1-1
V gene: TRBV28
D gene: .
clone size: many
CDR3 protein: CASSSPRGAFF
CDR3 DNA: TGTGCCAGCAGTTCCCCCAGGGGAGCTTTCTTT

J gene: TRBJ2-2
V gene: TRBV5-1
D gene: .
clone size: many
CDR3 protein: CASSLALVITGELFF
CDR3 DNA: TGCGCCAGCAGCTTGGCCCTAGTGATCACCGGGGAGCTGTTTTTT